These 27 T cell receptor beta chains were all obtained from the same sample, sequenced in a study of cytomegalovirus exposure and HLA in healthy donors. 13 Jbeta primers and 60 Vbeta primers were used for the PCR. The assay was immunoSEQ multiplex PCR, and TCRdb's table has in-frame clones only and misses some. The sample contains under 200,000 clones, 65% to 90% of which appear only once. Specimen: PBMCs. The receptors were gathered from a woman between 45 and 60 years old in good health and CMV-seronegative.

CDR3 coding DNA: TGTGCCAGCACTCCGGGAGGACAAGCTTACGAGCAGTACTTC. Translation: CASTPGGQAYEQYF. This sequence joins TRBV28 and TRBJ2-7; 7 bases agree with TRBD2. Germline loops: CDR1 MDHEN, CDR2 SYDVKM. The J segment lost 4 bases and the V segment lost 7 bases, leaving 10 bases of the junction unmatched. CDR3 length: 14 amino acids.

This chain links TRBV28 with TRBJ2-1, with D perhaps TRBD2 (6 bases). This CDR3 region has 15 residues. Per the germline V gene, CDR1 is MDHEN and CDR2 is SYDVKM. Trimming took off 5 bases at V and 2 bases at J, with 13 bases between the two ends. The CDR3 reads CASSPGLIPYNEQFF. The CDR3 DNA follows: TGTGCCAGCAGTCCCGGACTAATACCCTACAATGAGCAGTTCTTC.

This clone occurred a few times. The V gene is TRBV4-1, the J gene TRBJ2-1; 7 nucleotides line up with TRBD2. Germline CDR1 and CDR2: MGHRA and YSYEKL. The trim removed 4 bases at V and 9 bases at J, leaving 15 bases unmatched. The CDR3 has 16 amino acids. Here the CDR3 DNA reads TGCGCCAGCAGCCGGAGGACCGCGGGAGATCAGGTTGAGCAGTTCTTC. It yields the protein CASSRRTAGDQVEQFF.

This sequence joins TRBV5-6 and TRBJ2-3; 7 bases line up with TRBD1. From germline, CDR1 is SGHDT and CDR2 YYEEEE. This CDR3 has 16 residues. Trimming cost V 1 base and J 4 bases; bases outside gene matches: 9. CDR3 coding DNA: TGTGCCAGCAGCTTGCTCGGGACAGACGGCGCAGATACGCAGTATTTT. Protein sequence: CASSLLGTDGADTQYF.

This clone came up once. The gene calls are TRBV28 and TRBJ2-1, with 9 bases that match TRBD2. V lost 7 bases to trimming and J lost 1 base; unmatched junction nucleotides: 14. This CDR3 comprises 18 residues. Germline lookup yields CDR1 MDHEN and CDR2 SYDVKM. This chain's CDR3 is CASIPGGLLAGSYNEQFF. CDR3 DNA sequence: TGTGCCAGCATCCCGGGGGGACTACTAGCGGGTTCCTACAATGAGCAGTTCTTC. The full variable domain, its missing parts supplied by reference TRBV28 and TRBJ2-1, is DVKVTQSSRYLVKRTGEKVFLECVQDMDHENMFWYRQDPGLGLRLIYFSYDVKMKEKGDIPEGYSVSREKKERFSLILESASTNQTSMYLCASIPGGLLAGSYNEQFFGPGTRLTVL.

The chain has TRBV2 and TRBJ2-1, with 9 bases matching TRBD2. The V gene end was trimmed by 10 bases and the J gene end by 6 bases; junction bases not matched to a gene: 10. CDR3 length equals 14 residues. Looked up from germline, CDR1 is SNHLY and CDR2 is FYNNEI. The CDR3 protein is CATLGASGVNEQFF. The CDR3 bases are TGTGCCACCCTGGGCGCTAGCGGGGTCAATGAGCAGTTCTTC. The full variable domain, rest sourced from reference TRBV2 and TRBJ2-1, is EPEVTQTPSHQVTQMGQEVILRCVPISNHLYFYWYRQILGQKVEFLVSFYNNEISEKSEIFDDQFSVERPDGSNFTLKIRSTKLEDSAMYFCATLGASGVNEQFFGPGTRLTVL.

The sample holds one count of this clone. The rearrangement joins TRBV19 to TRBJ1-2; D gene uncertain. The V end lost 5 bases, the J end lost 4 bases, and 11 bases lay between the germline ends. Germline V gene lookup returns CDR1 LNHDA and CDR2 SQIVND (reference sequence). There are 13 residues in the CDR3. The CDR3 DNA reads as TGTGCCAGTAGTCCACGGACTGCCTATGGCTACACCTTC. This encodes CASSPRTAYGYTF.

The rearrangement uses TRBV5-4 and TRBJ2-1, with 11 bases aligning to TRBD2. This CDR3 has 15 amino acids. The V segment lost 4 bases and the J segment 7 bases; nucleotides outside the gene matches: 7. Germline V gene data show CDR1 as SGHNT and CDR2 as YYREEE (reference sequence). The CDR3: CASSPPGTSGNEQFF. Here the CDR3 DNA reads TGTGCCAGCAGCCCGCCCGGGACTAGCGGAAATGAGCAGTTCTTC.

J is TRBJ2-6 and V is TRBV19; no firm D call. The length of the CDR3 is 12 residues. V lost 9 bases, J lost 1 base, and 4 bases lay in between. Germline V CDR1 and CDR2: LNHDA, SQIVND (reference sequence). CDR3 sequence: CASHSGANVLTF. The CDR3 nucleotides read TGTGCCAGCCATTCTGGGGCCAACGTCCTGACTTTC. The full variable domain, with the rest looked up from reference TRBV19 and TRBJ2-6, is DGGITQSPKYLFRKEGQNVTLSCEQNLNHDAMYWYRQDPGQGLRLIYYSQIVNDFQKGDIAEGYSVSREKKESFPLTVTSAQKNPTAFYLCASHSGANVLTFGAGSRLTVL.

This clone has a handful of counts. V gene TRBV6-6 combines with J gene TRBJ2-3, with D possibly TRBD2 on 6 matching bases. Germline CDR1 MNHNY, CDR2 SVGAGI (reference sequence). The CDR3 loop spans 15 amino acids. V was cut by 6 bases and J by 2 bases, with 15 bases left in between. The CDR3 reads CASSSRGTLTDTQYF. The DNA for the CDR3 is TGTGCCAGCAGCTCGCGGGGCACGCTCACAGATACGCAGTATTTT.

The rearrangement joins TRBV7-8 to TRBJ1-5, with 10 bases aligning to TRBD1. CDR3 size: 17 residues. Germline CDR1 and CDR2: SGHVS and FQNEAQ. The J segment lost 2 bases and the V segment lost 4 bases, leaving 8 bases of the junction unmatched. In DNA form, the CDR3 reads TGTGCCAGCAGCTCCCAGACAGGGGGCCTGGGCAATCAGCCCCAGCATTTT. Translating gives CASSSQTGGLGNQPQHF. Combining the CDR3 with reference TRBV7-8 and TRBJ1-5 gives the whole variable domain GAGVSQSPRYKVAKRGQDVALRCDPISGHVSLFWYQQALGQGPEFLTYFQNEAQLDKSGLPSDRFFAERPEGSVSTLKIQRTQQEDSAVYLCASSSQTGGLGNQPQHFGDGTRLSIL.

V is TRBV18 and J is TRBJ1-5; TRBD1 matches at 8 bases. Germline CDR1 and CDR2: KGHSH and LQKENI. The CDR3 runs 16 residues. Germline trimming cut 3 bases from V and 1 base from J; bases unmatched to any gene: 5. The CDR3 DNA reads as TGTGCCAGCTCACCGAACAGGGGGAGAAGCAATCAGCCCCAGCATTTT. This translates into CASSPNRGRSNQPQHF.

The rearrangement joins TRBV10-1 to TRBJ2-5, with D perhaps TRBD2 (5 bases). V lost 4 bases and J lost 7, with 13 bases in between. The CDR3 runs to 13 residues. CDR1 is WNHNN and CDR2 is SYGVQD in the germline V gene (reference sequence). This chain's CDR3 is CASSARRDGTQYF. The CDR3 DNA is TGCGCCAGCAGTGCTCGACGGGATGGGACCCAGTACTTC.

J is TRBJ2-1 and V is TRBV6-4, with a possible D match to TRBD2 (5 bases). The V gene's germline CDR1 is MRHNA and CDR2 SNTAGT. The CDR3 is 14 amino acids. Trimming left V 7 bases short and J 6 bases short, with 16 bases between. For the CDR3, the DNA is TGTGCCAGCAATGAGGGCCTTAGTTCCAATGAGCAGTTCTTC. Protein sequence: CASNEGLSSNEQFF.

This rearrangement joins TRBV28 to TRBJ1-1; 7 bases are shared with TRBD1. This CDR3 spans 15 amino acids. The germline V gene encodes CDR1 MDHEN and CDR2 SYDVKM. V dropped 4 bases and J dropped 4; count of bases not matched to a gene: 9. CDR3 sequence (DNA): TGTGCCAGCAGTTCAACAGGGGAGAGGACCACTGAAGCTTTCTTT. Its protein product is CASSSTGERTTEAFF.

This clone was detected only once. CDR3 loop: CASSLVGLAGYEQYF. DNA for the CDR3: TGCGCCAGCAGCCTTGTTGGGCTAGCCGGTTACGAGCAGTACTTC. The V and J genes are TRBV4-1 and TRBJ2-7; weak D call: TRBD2 (5 bases). Trimming took off 4 bases at V and 4 bases at J, with 17 bases between the two ends. The V gene's germline CDR1 is MGHRA and CDR2 YSYEKL. The CDR3 length is 15 residues.

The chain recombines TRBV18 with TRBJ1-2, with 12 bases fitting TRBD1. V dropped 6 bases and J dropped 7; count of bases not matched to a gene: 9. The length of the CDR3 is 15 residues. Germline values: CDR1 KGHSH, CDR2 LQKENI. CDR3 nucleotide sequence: TGTGCCAGCTCCCCCGGGACAGGGGGCGAAAGTGGCTACACCTTC. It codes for CASSPGTGGESGYTF.

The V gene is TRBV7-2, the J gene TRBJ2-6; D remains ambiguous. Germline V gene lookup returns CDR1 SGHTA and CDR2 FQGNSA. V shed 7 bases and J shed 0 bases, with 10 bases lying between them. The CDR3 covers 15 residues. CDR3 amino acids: CASKASLSGANVLTF. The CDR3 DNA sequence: TGTGCCAGCAAAGCAAGCCTCTCTGGGGCCAACGTCCTGACTTTC.

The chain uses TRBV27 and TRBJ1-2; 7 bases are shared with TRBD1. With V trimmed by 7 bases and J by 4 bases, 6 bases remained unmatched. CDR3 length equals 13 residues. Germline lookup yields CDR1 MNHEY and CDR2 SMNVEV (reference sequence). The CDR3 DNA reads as TGTGCCAGCAAAATACGACAGGGCTATGGCTACACCTTC. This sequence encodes CASKIRQGYGYTF.

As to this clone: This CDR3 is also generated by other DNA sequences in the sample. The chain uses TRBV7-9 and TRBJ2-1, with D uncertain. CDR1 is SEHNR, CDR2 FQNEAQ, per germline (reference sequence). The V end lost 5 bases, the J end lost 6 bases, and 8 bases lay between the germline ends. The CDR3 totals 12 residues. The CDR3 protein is CASSPSPNEQFF. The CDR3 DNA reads TGTGCCAGCAGCCCCTCCCCCAATGAGCAGTTCTTC. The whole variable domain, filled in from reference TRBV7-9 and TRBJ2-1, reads DTGVSQNPRHKITKRGQNVTFRCDPISEHNRLYWYRQTLGQGPEFLTYFQNEAQLEKSRLLSDRFSAERPKGSFSTLEIQRTEQGDSAMYLCASSPSPNEQFFGPGTRLTVL.

CDR3 residues: CASSVVLAENTGELFF. The CDR3 coding sequence is TGTGCCAGCAGCGTAGTTCTAGCGGAAAACACCGGGGAGCTGTTTTTT. The chain joins TRBV9 to TRBJ2-2, with 7 bases fitting TRBD2. This CDR3 has 16 residues. V trimming: 0 bases; J trimming: 2 bases; junction bases outside the gene matches: 4. The germline gives CDR1 SGDLS, CDR2 YYNGEE. Supplemented by reference TRBV9 and TRBJ2-2, the full variable domain reads DSGVTQTPKHLITATGQRVTLRCSPRSGDLSVYWYQQSLDQGLQFLIQYYNGEERAKGNILERFSAQQFPDLHSELNLSSLELGDSALYFCASSVVLAENTGELFFGEGSRLTVL.

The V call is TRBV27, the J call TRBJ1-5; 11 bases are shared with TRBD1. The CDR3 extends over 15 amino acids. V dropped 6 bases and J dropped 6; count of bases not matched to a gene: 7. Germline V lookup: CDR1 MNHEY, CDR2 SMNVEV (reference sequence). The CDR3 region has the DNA TGTGCCAGCAGGACTGGACAGGGGGCCGGTCAGCCCCAGCATTTT. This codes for CASRTGQGAGQPQHF.

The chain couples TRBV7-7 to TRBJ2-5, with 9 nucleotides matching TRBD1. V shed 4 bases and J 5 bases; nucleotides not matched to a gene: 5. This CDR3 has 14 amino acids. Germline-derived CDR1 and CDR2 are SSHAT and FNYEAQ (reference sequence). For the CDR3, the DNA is TGTGCCAGCAGCTCACAGGGGGCGCGGGAGACCCAGTACTTC. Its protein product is CASSSQGARETQYF.

The CDR3 bases are TGTGCCAGCAGCTTAGTACAGGGGAGCACTGAAGCTTTCTTT. This codes for CASSLVQGSTEAFF. The chain has TRBV7-9 and TRBJ1-1, with TRBD1 matching over 7 bases. The CDR3 contains 14 residues. The V gene end was trimmed by 1 base and the J gene end by 4 bases; junction bases not matched to a gene: 3. Germline V gene data show CDR1 as SEHNR and CDR2 as FQNEAQ (reference sequence).

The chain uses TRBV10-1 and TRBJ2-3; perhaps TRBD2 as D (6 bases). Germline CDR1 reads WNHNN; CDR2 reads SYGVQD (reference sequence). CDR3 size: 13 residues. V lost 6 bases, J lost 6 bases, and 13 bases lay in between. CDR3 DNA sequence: TGCGCCAGCAGCAAGCAACTAGCTGATACGCAGTATTTT. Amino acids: CASSKQLADTQYF.

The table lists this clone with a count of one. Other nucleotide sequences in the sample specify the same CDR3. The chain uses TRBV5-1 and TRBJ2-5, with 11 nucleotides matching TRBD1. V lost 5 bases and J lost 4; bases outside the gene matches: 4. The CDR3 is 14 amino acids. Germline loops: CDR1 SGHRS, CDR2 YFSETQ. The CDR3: CASSPGTGGETQYF. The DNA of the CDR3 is TGCGCCAGCAGTCCCGGGACAGGGGGAGAGACCCAGTACTTC.

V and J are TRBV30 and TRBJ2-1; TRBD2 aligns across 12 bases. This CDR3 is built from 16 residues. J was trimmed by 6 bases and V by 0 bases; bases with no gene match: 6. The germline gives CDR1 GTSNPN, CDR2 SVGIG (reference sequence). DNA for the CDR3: TGTGCCTGGAGTGTATCCGGACTAGCGGGATCCAATGAGCAGTTCTTC. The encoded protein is CAWSVSGLAGSNEQFF.